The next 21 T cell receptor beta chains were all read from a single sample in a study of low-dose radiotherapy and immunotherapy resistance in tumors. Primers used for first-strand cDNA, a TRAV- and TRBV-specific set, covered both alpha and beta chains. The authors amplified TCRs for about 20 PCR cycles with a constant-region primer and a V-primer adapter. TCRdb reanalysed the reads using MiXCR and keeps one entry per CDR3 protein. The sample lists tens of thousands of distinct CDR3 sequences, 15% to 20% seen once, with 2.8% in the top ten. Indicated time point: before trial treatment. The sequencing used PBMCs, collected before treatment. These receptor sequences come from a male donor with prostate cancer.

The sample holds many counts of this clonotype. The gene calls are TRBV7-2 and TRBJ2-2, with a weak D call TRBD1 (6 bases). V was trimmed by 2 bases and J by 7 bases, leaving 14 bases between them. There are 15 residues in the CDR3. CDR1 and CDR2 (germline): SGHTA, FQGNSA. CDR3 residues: CASSLRQERGGELFF. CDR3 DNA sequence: TGTGCCAGCAGCTTAAGACAGGAAAGAGGCGGGGAGCTGTTTTTT.

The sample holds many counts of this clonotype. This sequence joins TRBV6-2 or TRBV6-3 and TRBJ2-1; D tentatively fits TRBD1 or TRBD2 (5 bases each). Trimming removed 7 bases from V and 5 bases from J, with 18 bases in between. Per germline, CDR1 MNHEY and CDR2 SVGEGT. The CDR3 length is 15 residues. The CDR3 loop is CASIAGAIHDNEQFF. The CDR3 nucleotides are TGTGCCAGCATTGCCGGGGCGATCCACGACAATGAGCAGTTCTTC.

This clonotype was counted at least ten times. CDR3 nucleotides: TGTGCCAGCAGCTTGGCCTTCAGCTCCTACAATGAGCAGTTCTTC. Protein: CASSLAFSSYNEQFF. V gene TRBV7-8 combines with J gene TRBJ2-1; unclear D gene. Trimming shortened V by 3 bases and J by 0 bases, and 9 bases separated the two germline ends. This CDR3 contains 15 residues. CDR1 is SGHVS, CDR2 FQNEAQ, per germline.

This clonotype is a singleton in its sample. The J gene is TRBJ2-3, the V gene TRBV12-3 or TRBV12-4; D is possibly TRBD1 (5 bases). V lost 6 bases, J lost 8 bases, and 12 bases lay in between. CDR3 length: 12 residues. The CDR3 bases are TGTGCCAGCAGCGTAGTAGGGGCTACGCAGTATTTT. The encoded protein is CASSVVGATQYF.

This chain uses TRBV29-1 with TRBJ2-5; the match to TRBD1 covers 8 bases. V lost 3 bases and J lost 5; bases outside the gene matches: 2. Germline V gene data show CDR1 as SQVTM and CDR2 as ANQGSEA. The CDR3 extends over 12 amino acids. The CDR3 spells CSVDRGRETQYF. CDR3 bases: TGCAGCGTTGACAGGGGGCGGGAGACCCAGTACTTC.

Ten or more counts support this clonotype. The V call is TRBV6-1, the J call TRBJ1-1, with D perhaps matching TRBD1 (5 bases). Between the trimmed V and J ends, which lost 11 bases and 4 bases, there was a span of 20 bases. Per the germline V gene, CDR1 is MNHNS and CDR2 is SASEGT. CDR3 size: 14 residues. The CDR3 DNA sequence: TGTGCCTGCCGGGACCCCCCTTTCGGCACTGAAGCTTTCTTT. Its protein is CACRDPPFGTEAFF.

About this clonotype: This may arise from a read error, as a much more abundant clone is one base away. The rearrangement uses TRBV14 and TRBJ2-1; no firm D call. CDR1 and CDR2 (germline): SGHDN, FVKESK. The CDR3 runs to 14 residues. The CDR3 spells CASSQPVSHNEQFF. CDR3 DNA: TGTGCCAGCAGCCAACCTGTCTCCCACAATGAGCAGTTCTTC.

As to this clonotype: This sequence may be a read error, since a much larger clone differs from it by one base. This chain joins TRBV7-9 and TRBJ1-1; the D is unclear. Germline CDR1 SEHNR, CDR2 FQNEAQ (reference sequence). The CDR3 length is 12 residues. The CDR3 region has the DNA TGTGCCAGCAACCAAATGAACACTGAAGCTTCCTTT. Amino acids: CASNQMNTEASF.

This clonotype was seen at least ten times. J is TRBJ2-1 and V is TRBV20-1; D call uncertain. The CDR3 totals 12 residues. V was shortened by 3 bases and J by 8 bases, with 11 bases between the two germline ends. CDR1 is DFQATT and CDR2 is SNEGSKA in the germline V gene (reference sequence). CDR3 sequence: CSASLGDYEQFF. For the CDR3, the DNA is TGCAGTGCTAGCCTGGGTGATTATGAGCAGTTCTTC.

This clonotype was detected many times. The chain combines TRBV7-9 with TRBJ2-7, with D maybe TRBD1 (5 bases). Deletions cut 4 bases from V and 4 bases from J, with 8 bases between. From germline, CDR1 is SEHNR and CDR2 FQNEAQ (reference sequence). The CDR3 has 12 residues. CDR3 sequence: CASSWTSYEQYF. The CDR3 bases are TGTGCCAGCAGCTGGACAAGTTACGAGCAGTACTTC. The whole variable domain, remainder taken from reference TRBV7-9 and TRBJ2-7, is DTGVSQNPRHKITKRGQNVTFRCDPISEHNRLYWYRQTLGQGPEFLTYFQNEAQLEKSRLLSDRFSAERPKGSFSTLEIQRTEQGDSAMYLCASSWTSYEQYFGPGTRLTVT.

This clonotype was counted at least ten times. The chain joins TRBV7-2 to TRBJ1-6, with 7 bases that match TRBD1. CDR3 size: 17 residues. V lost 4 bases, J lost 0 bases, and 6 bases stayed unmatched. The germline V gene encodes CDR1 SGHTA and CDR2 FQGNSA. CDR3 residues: CASSSLQGSSYNSPLHF. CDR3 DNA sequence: TGTGCCAGCAGCTCGTTACAGGGGAGCTCCTATAATTCACCCCTCCACTTT.

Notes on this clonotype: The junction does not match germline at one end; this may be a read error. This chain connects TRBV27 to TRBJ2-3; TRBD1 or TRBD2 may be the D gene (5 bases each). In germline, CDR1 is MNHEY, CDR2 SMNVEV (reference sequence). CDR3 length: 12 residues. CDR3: CVSTGDRDTQYF. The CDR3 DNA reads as TGTGTCAGCACCGGGGACCGGGATACGCAGTATTTT.

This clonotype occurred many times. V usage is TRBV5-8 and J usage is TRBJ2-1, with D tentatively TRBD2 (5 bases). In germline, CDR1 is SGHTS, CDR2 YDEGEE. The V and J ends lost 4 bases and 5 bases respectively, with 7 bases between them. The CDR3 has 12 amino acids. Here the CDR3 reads CASSPGNNEQFF. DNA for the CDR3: TGTGCCAGCAGCCCCGGGAACAATGAGCAGTTCTTC.

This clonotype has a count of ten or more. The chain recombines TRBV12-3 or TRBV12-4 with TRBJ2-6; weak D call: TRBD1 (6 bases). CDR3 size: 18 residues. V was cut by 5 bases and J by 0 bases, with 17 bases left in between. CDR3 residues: CASSPDSPLFSGANVLTF. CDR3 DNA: TGTGCCAGCAGTCCGGACAGCCCTCTATTCTCTGGGGCCAACGTCCTGACTTTC.

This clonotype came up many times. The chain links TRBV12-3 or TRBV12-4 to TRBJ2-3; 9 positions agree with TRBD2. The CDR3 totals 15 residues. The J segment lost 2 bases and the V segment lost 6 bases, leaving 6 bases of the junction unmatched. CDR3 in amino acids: CASRPGLAFTDTQYF. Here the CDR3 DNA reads TGTGCCAGCAGGCCGGGACTAGCCTTCACAGATACGCAGTATTTT.

The chain's CDR3 is CASSLEGAVGQPQHF. The CDR3 nucleotides read TGTGCCAGCAGCTTGGAAGGGGCCGTGGGGCAGCCCCAGCATTTT. V usage is TRBV5-5 and J usage is TRBJ1-5; D is possibly TRBD1 (5 bases). In germline, CDR1 is SGHKS, CDR2 YYEKEE (reference sequence). Between the trimmed V and J ends, which lost 0 bases and 7 bases, there was a span of 14 bases. This CDR3 has 15 amino acids.

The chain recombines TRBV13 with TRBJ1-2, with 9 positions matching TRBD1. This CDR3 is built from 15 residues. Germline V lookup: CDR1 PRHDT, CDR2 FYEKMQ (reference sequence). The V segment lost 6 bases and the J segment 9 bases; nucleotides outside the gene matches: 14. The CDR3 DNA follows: TGTGCCAGCAGGAATCCGGGACAGGGTGGTTATAGCTACACCTTC. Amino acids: CASRNPGQGGYSYTF. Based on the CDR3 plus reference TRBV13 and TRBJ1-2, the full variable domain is AAGVIQSPRHLIKEKRETATLKCYPIPRHDTVYWYQQGPGQDPQFLISFYEKMQSDKGSIPDRFSAQQFSDYHSELNMSSLELGDSALYFCASRNPGQGGYSYTFGSGTRLTVV.

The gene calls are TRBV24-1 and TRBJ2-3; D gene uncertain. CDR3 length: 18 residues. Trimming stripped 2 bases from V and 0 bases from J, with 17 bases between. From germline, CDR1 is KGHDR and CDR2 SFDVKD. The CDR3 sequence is CATSDSVLPDHSTDTQYF. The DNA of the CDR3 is TGTGCCACCAGTGATTCGGTGTTACCCGATCACAGCACAGATACGCAGTATTTT.

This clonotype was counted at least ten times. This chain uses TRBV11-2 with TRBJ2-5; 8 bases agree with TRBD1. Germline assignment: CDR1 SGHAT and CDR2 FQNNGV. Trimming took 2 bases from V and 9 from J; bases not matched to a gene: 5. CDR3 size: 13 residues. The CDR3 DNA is TGTGCCAGCAGCTTAAGGACAGGGTGGGCCCAGTACTTC. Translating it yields CASSLRTGWAQYF.

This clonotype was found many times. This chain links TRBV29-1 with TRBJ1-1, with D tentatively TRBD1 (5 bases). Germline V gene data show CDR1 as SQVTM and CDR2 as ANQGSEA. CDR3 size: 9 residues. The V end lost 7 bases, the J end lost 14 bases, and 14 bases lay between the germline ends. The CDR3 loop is CSASTDTFF. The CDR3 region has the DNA TGCAGCGCCTCGACAGATACCTTCTTT.

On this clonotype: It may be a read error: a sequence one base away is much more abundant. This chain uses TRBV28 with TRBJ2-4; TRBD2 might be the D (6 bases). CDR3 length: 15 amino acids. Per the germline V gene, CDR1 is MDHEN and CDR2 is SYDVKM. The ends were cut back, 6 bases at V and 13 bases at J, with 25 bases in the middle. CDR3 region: CASSHPSGVYNEQYF. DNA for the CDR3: TGTGCCAGCAGCCACCCATCGGGAGTCTACAATGAGCAGTACTTC. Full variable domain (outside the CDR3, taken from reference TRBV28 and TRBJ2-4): DVKVTQSSRYLVKRTGEKVFLECVQDMDHENMFWYRQDPGLGLRLIYFSYDVKMKEKGDIPEGYSVSREKKERFSLILESASTNQTSMYLCASSHPSGVYNEQYFGAGTRLSVL.